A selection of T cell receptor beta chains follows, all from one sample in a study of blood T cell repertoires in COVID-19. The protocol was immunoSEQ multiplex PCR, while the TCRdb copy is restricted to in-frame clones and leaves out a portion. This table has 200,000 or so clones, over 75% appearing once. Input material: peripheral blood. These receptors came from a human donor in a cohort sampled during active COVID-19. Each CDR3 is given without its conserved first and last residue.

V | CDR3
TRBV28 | ASSPILGQQETQY
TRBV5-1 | ASGGTGGTGANVLT
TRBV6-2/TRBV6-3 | ASSPPRTVETQY
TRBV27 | ASSPYRGTEAF
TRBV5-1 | ASSSGRETQY
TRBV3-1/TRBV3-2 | ASSQGVGKPYEQY
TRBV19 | LWFSDRDETQY
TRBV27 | ASSQEVGADNEQF
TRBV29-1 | SVSSGQSGTEAF
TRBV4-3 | ASSQGAGGSGANVLT
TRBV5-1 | ASSLAGQGYEQY
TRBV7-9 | ASSLPTGHGIQY
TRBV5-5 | ASSRARTSGYEQF
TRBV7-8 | ASSARRDTEAF
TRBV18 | ASSGLAGGMSSYNEQF
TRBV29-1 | SVEGGTGGSYNEQF
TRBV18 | ASSPGAGLNTEAF
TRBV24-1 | ATSDWTATTDTQY
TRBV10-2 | ASRGQLIFYEQY
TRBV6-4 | ASSDWAGGTEAF
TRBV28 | ASSYSDTGFTEAF
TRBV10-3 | ATRNLGHGNNQPQH
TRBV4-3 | ASSQGRGGSTDTQY
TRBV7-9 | ASSPPRRGRDEQY
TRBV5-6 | ASSREETQY
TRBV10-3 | AISESEREGRGTQY
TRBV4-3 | ASSQDPAVEPYEQY
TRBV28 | ASSTNRDSPYEQY
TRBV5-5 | ASSPIRGNQPQH
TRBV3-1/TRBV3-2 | ASSQVYHSGGMEQF
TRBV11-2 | ASRYQPGLRNTEAF
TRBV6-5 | ASSLTGIAAYEQY
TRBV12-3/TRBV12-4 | ASSFGGDEQY
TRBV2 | ASSFGTSGITGELF
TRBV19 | ACQGRGRTEAF
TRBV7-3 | ASTTGRDAPQY
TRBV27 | ASSLGTGRRETQY
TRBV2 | ASSLGQGANLGYT
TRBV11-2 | ASSLDPWTGGSGNTIY
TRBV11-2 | ASSLALAGAREQY
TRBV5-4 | ASSGAAANYGYT
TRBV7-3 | ASSLGLGWADTQY
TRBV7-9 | ASSLPARGTNTEAF
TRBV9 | ASSVLGEGLNEQF
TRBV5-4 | ASSLGDSTYEQY
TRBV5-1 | ASSKTSGSSYNEQF
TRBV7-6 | ASSLTSRDTFSGANVLT
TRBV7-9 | ASSLLGELF